The clone carrying this T cell receptor beta chain was recorded at least ten times. Its antigen remains unidentified. Breast cancer patients provided tissue from their axillary draining lymph nodes. MiXCR, applied by TCRdb to the multiplex PCR reads, yields one record per CDR3 protein. Of under 150,000 distinct CDR3 sequences listed, about 20% are singletons. Per the germline V gene, CDR1 is SQVTM and CDR2 is ANQGSEA. Germline trimming cut 3 bases from V and 2 bases from J; bases unmatched to any gene: 4. The CDR3 runs 16 residues. The sample is drawn from a study of breast tumors, draining lymph nodes, adjacent tissues. General study results and limits: Tumor TCR diversity was below lymph nodes but above nontumor tissue.

This chain uses TRBV29-1 with TRBJ2-6; 10 nucleotides line up with TRBD1. Sequencing was done on a sample of axillary lymph node tissue. The TCR comes from a female donor with breast cancer. Some clones in this sample may be carry-over from other donors' samples. As DNA, the CDR3 is TGCAGCGTTGAGGGGACAGGGGAAACTGGGGCCAACGTCCTGACTTTC. As protein: CSVEGTGETGANVLTF.